This T cell receptor beta chain was retrieved from a study of cytomegalovirus exposure and HLA in healthy donors. General study findings and limits: The dataset shows that most TCR sequences were rare, while some public TCRs occurred in many donors.

In the case of this clone: The antigen remains unidentified.

The PCR employed 60 Vbeta primers together with 13 Jbeta primers. Generated by immunoSEQ multiplex PCR, the TCRdb table keeps only in-frame clones and is missing some. The table has about 160,000 clones, approximately 84% seen once. This CDR3 spans 19 amino acids. Trimming pared 5 bases from V and 0 bases from J, leaving 23 bases between. Germline V gene lookup returns CDR1 LNHDA and CDR2 SQIVND (reference sequence). Sequenced material: PBMCs. The TCR was taken from a young man in good health and CMV-seropositive. This chain links TRBV19 with TRBJ1-5, with D maybe TRBD1 (5 bases). The CDR3 bases are TGTGCCAGTAGTTCTGACGCGGGACTCCCAAAGCATAGCAATCAGCCCCAGCATTTT. Translated: CASSSDAGLPKHSNQPQHF.